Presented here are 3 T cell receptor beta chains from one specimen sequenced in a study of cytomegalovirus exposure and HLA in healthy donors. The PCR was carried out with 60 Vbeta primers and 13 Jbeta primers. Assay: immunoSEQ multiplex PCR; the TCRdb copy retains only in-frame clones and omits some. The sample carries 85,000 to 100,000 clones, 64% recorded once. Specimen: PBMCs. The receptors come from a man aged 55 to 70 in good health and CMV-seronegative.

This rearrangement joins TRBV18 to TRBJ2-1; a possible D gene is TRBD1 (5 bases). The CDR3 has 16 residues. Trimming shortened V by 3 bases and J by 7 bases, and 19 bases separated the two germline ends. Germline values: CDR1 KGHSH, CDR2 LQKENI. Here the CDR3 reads CASSPYRQTLTNEQFF. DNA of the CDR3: TGTGCCAGCTCACCCTACCGACAGACGTTAACAAATGAGCAGTTCTTC.

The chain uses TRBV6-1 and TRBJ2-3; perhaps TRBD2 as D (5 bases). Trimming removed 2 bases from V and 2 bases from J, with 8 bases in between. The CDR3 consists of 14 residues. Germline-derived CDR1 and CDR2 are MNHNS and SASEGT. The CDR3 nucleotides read TGTGCCAGCAGTGAACGGGGATACACAGATACGCAGTATTTT. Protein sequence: CASSERGYTDTQYF.

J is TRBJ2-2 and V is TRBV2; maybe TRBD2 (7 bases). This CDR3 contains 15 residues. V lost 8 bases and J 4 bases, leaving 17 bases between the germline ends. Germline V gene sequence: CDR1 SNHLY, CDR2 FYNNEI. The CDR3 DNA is TGTGCCAGCCGGGAGTGGGCGGGGGCCACCGGGGAGCTGTTTTTT. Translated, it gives CASREWAGATGELFF. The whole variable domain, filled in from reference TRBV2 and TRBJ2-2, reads EPEVTQTPSHQVTQMGQEVILRCVPISNHLYFYWYRQILGQKVEFLVSFYNNEISEKSEIFDDQFSVERPDGSNFTLKIRSTKLEDSAMYFCASREWAGATGELFFGEGSRLTVL.